A single sample is the source of the 16 T cell receptor beta chains below, sequenced in a study of blood T cell repertoires in COVID-19 (dated by TCRdb to the early 2020s). Library preparation employed the immunoSEQ multiplex PCR assay. Not all clones reach the TCRdb copy of this immuneACCESS table, which keeps in-frame sequences only. Checked studies attribute under half of the gap to unresolved V genes and leave the rest unexplained. Present in this sample are about 40,000 clones, around 91% of which were seen just once. About a tenth of the sample is held by the ten biggest clonotypes. The sequencing input was peripheral blood. These receptors were taken from a man aged 45-65 years with active COVID-19.

V usage is TRBV7-6 and J usage is TRBJ2-1, with TRBD2 matching over 7 bases. Germline CDR1 is SGHVS and CDR2 is FNYEAQ. The CDR3 is 13 amino acids. Unmatched junction bases numbered 10, after V lost 10 bases and J lost 7 bases. CDR3 in amino acids: CATRGEMENEQFF. CDR3 nucleotides: TGTGCCACACGGGGGGAAATGGAAAATGAGCAGTTCTTC. The full variable domain, with the rest looked up from reference TRBV7-6 and TRBJ2-1, is GAGVSQSPRYKVTKRGQDVALRCDPISGHVSLYWYRQALGQGPEFLTYFNYEAQQDKSGLPNDRFSAERPEGSISTLTIQRTEQRDSAMYRCATRGEMENEQFFGPGTRLTVL.

The chain has TRBV4-1 and TRBJ2-7; 11 bases align to TRBD1. The CDR3 runs to 18 residues. CDR1 is MGHRA and CDR2 is YSYEKL in the germline V gene. V gave up 3 bases and J gave up 3 bases; unmatched junction bases: 13. CDR3 nucleotides: TGCGCCAGCAGCCAGAGGGGGCCACCGGGACAGGGGGTCTACGAGCAGTACTTC. Its translation is CASSQRGPPGQGVYEQYF.

The chain recombines TRBV7-8 with TRBJ2-1, with TRBD2 matching over 7 bases. Germline V gene data show CDR1 as SGHVS and CDR2 as FQNEAQ. This CDR3 region has 15 residues. Trimming cost V 5 bases and J 9 bases; bases outside gene matches: 13. In DNA, the CDR3 is TGTGCCAGCAGCGCGAGGCGCGGGAGTTTAATTGAGCAGTTCTTC. Its protein product is CASSARRGSLIEQFF.

The rearrangement joins TRBV5-4 to TRBJ1-2; 7 nucleotides align to TRBD1. Trimming removed 4 bases from V and 8 bases from J; junction bases left unmatched: 11. Germline assignment: CDR1 SGHNT and CDR2 YYREEE (reference sequence). The CDR3 has 14 amino acids. In nucleotides, the CDR3 is TGTGCCAGCAGCAACCGGGACAGAGCTTCGGGCTACACCTTC. Protein: CASSNRDRASGYTF.

The rearrangement joins TRBV3-1 (or the pseudogene TRBV3-2) to TRBJ1-1; 8 nucleotides align to TRBD1. The CDR3 contains 16 residues. CDR1 and CDR2 from the germline V gene are LGHDT and YNNKEL (reference sequence). J gave up 5 bases and V 5 bases, and 13 bases lay outside the gene matches. CDR3 in DNA: TGTGCCAGCAGCAACCGACAGGGGAAGGCTGGGACTGAAGCTTTCTTT. Translating it yields CASSNRQGKAGTEAFF.

The chain carries TRBV29-1 and TRBJ1-2; 11 nucleotides line up with TRBD1. Germline V gene sequence: CDR1 SQVTM, CDR2 ANQGSEA. V dropped 6 bases and J dropped 7; count of bases not matched to a gene: 1. This CDR3 has 11 residues. The CDR3 loop is CSVGQGGGYTF. In nucleotides, the CDR3 is TGCAGCGTGGGACAGGGGGGTGGCTACACCTTC. The full variable domain, with the rest looked up from reference TRBV29-1 and TRBJ1-2, is SAVISQKPSRDICQRGTSLTIQCQVDSQVTMMFWYRQQPGQSLTLIATANQGSEATYESGFVIDKFPISRPNLTFSTLTVSNMSPEDSSIYLCSVGQGGGYTFGSGTRLTVV.

This chain uses TRBV5-1 with TRBJ2-7; 8 nucleotides line up with TRBD1. V shed 4 bases and J 3 bases; nucleotides not matched to a gene: 9. The CDR3 runs to 15 residues. Per germline, CDR1 SGHRS and CDR2 YFSETQ. In nucleotides, the CDR3 is TGCGCCAGCAGCAGCGCAACAGGGGGTTACTACGAGCAGTACTTC. Its translation: CASSSATGGYYEQYF.

This sequence joins TRBV5-4 and TRBJ2-3; D uncertain. Trimming shortened V by 0 bases and J by 3 bases, and 8 bases separated the two germline ends. Germline V gives CDR1 SGHNT, CDR2 YYREEE (reference sequence). The CDR3 covers 14 residues. Here the CDR3 DNA reads TGTGCCAGCAGCTTGGGAGGTGGGACAGATACGCAGTATTTT. It encodes CASSLGGGTDTQYF.

This chain uses TRBV5-6 with TRBJ1-2; D call uncertain. The CDR3 is 12 residues long. Trimming left V 2 bases short and J 10 bases short, with 12 bases between. CDR1 and CDR2 (germline): SGHDT, YYEEEE. The CDR3 DNA sequence: TGTGCCAGCAGCTTTTCCGGCGGCTACTACACCTTC. Amino acids: CASSFSGGYYTF.

The chain carries TRBV27 and TRBJ1-5; D possibly corresponds to TRBD1 (6 bases). Germline assignment: CDR1 MNHEY and CDR2 SMNVEV (reference sequence). The germline V and J ends were trimmed by 1 base and 9 bases, with 13 bases remaining between them. The CDR3 has 14 amino acids. The CDR3 bases are TGTGCCAGCAGTTTATTCCAGGGGTCCCCGCCCCAGCATTTT. Its translation: CASSLFQGSPPQHF.

The chain uses TRBV2 and TRBJ1-2, with TRBD1 as a possible D gene (5 bases). Trimming took 4 bases from V and 1 from J, leaving 7 bases between them. The CDR3 runs 13 residues. Germline loops: CDR1 SNHLY, CDR2 FYNNEI. CDR3 residues: CASSGQLNYGYTF. The DNA for the CDR3 is TGTGCCAGCAGTGGACAGCTTAACTATGGCTACACCTTC.

The chain employs TRBV5-4 and TRBJ2-1; 11 nucleotides align to TRBD2. CDR1 and CDR2 (germline): SGHNT, YYREEE (reference sequence). The CDR3 loop spans 16 amino acids. With V trimmed by 1 base and J by 6 bases, 6 bases remained unmatched. The CDR3 loop reads CASSLLLAGAGNEQFF. The CDR3 nucleotides are TGTGCCAGCAGCTTGCTACTAGCGGGAGCTGGCAATGAGCAGTTCTTC.

The chain employs TRBV19 and TRBJ2-3; TRBD2 might be the D (5 bases). The CDR3 sequence is 15 residues long. Looked up from germline, CDR1 is LNHDA and CDR2 is SQIVND (reference sequence). V lost 5 bases, J lost 2 bases, and 14 bases lay in between. The CDR3 here is CASSSSSRFTDTQYF. CDR3 DNA sequence: TGTGCCAGTAGTTCTAGCTCGAGATTCACAGATACGCAGTATTTT.

The rearrangement links TRBV6-5 to TRBJ2-7; TRBD2 is a possible D gene (6 bases). The CDR3 has 15 residues. Trimming pared 5 bases from V and 0 bases from J, leaving 14 bases between. CDR1 MNHEY and CDR2 SVGAGI come from the germline V gene. The CDR3 region has the DNA TGTGCCAGCAGTAGGCTGGTAGCGGTCTCCTACGAGCAGTACTTC. Residues: CASSRLVAVSYEQYF.

The chain combines TRBV28 with TRBJ1-5; unclear D gene. The CDR3 has 14 amino acids. Germline CDR1 is MDHEN and CDR2 is SYDVKM. V lost 4 bases to trimming and J lost 0 bases, with 7 bases between them. The chain's CDR3 is CASSSGHSNQPQHF. The CDR3 nucleotides are TGTGCCAGCAGTTCTGGCCATAGCAATCAGCCCCAGCATTTT.

The rearrangement joins TRBV12-3 or TRBV12-4 to TRBJ1-3; D ambiguous. This CDR3 has 11 amino acids. Trimming took off 6 bases at V and 4 bases at J, with 4 bases between the two ends. The DNA of the CDR3 is TGTGCCAGCAGCCAAGGAAACACCATATATTTT. This encodes CASSQGNTIYF.